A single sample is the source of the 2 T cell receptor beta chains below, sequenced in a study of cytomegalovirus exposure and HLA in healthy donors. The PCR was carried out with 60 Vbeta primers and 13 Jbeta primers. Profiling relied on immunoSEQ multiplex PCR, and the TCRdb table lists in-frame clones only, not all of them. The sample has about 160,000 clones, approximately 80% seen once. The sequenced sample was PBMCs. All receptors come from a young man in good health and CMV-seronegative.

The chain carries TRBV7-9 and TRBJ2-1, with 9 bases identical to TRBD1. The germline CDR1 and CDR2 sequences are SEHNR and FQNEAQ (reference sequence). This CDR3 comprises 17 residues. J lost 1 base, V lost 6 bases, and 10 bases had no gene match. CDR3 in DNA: TGTGCCAGCAGGAGTAAAACGGGACAGGGATCCTACAATGAGCAGTTCTTC. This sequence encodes CASRSKTGQGSYNEQFF.

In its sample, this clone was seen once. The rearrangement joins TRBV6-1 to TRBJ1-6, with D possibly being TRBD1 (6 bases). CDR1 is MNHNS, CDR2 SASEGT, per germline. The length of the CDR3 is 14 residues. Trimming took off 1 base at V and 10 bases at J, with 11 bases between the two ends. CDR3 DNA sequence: TGTGCCAGCAGTGAAGTGGGGGCAAGGTCACCCCTCCACTTT. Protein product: CASSEVGARSPLHF.